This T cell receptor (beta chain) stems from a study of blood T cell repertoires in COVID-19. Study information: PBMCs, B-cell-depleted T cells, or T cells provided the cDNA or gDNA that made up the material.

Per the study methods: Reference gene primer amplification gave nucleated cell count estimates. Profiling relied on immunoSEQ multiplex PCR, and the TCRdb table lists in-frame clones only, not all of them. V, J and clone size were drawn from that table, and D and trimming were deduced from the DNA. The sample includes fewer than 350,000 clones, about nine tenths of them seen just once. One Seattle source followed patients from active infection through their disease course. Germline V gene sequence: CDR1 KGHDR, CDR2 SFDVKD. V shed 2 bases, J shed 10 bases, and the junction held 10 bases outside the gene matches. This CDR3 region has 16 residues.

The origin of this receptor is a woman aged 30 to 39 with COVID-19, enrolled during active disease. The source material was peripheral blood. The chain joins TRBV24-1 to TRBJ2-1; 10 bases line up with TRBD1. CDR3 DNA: TGTGCCACCAGTGATTCGACCGGGACAGGGGTTGGGGAGCAGTTCTTC. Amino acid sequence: CATSDSTGTGVGEQFF.